This T cell receptor beta chain emerged from a study of CD8 T cells in Susac syndrome. Study outcomes and limitations: TCR sequencing and HLA analysis covered a relatively small number of individuals.

CDR1 and CDR2 from the germline V gene are MNHEY and SVGEGT. Trimming took off 0 bases at V and 6 bases at J, with 9 bases between the two ends. The CDR3 covers 14 residues. With random hexamers, 0.5 to 1 ug RNA was reverse transcribed. Across 54 Vbeta and 13 Jbeta, immunoSEQ multiplex PCR amplified TCR beta CDR3. MiXCR, run by TCRdb on the immunoSEQ multiplex PCR reads, gives a single entry per CDR3 protein. The sample carries about 300,000 distinct CDR3 sequences, approximately 91% recorded once. Sequencing of TCR beta drew on CD8+ and CD4+ T cells from blood. About this clonotype itself: The antigen remains undetermined.

Source material: CD8+ T cells from PBMCs. V is TRBV6-2 or TRBV6-3 and J is TRBJ2-1; D uncertain. This receptor was obtained from a human donor with multiple sclerosis. The CDR3 DNA is TGTGCCAGCAGTTACTCTGGACCCACCAATGAGCAGTTCTTC. Its protein is CASSYSGPTNEQFF.